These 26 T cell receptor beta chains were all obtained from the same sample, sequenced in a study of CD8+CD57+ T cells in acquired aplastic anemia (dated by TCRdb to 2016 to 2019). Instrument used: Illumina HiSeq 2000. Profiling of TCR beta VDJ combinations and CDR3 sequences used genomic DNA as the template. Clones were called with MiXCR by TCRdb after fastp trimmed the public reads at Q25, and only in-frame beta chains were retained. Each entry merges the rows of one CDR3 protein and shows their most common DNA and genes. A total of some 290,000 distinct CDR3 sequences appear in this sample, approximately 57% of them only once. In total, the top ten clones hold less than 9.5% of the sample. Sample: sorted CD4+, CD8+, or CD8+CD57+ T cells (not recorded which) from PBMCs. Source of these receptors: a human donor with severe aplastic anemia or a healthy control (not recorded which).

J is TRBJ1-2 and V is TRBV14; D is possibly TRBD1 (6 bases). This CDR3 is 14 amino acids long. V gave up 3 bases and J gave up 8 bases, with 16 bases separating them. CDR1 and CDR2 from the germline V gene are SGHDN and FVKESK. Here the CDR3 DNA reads TGTGCCAGCAGCCACGACAGGAAGGGGGGAGGCTACACCTTC. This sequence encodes CASSHDRKGGGYTF.

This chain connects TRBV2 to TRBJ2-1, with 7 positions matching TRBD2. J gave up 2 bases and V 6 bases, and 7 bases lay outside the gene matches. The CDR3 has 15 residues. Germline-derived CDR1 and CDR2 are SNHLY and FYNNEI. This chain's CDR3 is CASRGGRGAYNEQFF. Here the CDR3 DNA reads TGTGCCAGCAGGGGGGGACGGGGGGCCTACAATGAGCAGTTCTTC.

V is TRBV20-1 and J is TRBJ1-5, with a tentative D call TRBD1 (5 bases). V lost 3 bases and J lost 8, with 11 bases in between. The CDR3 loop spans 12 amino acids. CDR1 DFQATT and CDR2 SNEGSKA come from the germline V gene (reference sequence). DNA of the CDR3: TGCAGTGCTAGCGAAGGGGCCAAGCCCCAGCATTTT. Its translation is CSASEGAKPQHF.

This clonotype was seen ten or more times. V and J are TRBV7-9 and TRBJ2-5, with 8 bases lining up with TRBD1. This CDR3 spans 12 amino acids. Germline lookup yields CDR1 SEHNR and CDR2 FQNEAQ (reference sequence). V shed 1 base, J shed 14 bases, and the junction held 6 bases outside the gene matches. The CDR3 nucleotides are TGTGCCAGCAGCTTAGATGGAGGACAGGGCTACTTC. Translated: CASSLDGGQGYF.

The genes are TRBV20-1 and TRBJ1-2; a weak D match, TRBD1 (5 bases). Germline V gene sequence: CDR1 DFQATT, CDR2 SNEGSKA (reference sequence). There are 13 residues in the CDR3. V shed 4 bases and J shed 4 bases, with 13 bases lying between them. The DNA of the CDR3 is TGCAGTGCTAAGGCAGGGTGGAGCTATGGCTACACCTTC. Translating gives CSAKAGWSYGYTF.

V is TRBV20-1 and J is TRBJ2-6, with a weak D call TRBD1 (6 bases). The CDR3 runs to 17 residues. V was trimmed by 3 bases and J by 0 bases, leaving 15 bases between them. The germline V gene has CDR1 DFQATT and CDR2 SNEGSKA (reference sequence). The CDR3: CSASVTGFRSGANVLTF. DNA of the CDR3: TGCAGTGCTAGCGTTACAGGGTTCCGCTCTGGGGCCAACGTCCTGACTTTC.

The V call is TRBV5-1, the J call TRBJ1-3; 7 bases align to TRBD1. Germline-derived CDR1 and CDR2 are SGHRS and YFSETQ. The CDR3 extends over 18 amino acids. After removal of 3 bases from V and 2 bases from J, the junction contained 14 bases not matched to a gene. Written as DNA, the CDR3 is TGCGCCAGCAGCTGGGGTCTGACAGGGACCACCCCTGGAAACACCATATATTTT. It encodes CASSWGLTGTTPGNTIYF.

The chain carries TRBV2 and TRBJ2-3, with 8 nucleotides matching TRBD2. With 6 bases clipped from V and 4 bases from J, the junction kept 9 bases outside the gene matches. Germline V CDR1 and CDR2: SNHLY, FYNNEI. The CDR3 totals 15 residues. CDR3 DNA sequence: TGTGCCAGCAGAGTTAGCGGGATTATCGCAGATACGCAGTATTTT. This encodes CASRVSGIIADTQYF.

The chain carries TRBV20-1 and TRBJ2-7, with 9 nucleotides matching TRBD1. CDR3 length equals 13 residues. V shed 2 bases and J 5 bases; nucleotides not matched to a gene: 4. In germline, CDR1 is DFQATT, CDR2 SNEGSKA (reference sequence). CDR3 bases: TGCAGTGCTAGACCGGGACAGGGTAACGAGCAGTACTTC. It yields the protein CSARPGQGNEQYF.

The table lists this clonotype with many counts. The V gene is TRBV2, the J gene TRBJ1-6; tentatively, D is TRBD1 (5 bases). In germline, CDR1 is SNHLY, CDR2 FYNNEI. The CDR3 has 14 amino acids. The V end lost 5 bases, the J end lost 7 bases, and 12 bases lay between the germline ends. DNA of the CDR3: TGTGCCAGCAGTACCGGGACTCCCAATTCACCCCTCCACTTT. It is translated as CASSTGTPNSPLHF.

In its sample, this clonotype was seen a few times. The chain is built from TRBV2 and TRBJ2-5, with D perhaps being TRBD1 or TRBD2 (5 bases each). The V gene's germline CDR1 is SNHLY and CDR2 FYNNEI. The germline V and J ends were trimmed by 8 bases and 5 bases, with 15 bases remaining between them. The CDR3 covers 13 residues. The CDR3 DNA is TGTGCCAGCTGGGGCCGGGAAACGGAGACCCAGTACTTC. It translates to CASWGRETETQYF.

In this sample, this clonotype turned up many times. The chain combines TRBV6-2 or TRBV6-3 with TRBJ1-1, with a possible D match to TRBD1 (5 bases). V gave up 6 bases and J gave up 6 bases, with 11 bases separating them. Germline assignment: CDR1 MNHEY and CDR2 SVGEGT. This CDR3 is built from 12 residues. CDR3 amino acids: CASRPGGPEAFF. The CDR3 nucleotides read TGTGCCAGCAGACCCGGGGGACCTGAAGCTTTCTTT.

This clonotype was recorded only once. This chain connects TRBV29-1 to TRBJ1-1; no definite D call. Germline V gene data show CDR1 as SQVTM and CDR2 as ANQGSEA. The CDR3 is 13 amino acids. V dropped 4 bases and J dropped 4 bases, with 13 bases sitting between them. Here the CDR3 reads CSVASGWTTEAFF. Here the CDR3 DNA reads TGCAGCGTTGCCAGCGGGTGGACCACTGAAGCTTTCTTT.

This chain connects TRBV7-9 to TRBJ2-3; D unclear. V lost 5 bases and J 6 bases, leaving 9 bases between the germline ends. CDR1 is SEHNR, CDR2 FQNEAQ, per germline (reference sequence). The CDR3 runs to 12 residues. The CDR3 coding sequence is TGTGCCAGCAGCCCACCCGGCGATACGCAGTATTTT. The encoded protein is CASSPPGDTQYF.

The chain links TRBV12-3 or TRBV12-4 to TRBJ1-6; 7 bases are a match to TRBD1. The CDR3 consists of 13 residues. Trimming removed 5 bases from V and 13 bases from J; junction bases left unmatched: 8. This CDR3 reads CASSGQVGTPLHF. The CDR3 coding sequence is TGTGCCAGCAGTGGACAGGTCGGGACGCCCCTCCACTTT.

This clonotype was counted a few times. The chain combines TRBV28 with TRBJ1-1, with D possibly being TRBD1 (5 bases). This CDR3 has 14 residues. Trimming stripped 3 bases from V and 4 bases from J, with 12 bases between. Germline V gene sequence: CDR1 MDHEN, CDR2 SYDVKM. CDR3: CASSFRDGSTEAFF. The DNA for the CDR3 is TGTGCCAGCAGTTTCAGGGACGGCAGCACTGAAGCTTTCTTT. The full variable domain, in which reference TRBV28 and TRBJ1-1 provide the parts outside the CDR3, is DVKVTQSSRYLVKRTGEKVFLECVQDMDHENMFWYRQDPGLGLRLIYFSYDVKMKEKGDIPEGYSVSREKKERFSLILESASTNQTSMYLCASSFRDGSTEAFFGQGTRLTVV.

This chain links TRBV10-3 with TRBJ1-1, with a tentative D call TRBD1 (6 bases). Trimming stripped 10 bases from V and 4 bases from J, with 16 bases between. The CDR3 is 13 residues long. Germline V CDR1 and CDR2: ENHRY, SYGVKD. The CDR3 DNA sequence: TGTGCCACCGCGAACAGGGAGGGCACTGAAGCTTTCTTT. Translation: CATANREGTEAFF.

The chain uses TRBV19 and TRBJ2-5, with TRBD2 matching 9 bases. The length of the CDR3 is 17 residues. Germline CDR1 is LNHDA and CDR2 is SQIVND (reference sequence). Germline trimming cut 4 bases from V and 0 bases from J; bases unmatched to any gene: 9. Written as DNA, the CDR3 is TGTGCCAGTAGTAAGGGGAAGACTAGCGGCTACCAAGAGACCCAGTACTTC. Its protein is CASSKGKTSGYQETQYF.

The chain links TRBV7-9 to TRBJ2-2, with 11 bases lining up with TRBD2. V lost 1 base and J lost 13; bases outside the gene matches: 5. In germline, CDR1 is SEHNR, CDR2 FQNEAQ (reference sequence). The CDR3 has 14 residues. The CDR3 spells CASSLEPGLAVLFF. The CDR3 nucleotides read TGTGCCAGCAGCTTAGAACCGGGACTAGCGGTGCTGTTTTTT.

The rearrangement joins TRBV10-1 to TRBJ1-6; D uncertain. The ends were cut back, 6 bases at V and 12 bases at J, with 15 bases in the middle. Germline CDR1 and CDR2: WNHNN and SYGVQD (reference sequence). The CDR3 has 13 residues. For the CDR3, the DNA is TGCGCCAGCAGAAGCGTGAGGGAACAACCCCTCCACTTT. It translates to CASRSVREQPLHF.

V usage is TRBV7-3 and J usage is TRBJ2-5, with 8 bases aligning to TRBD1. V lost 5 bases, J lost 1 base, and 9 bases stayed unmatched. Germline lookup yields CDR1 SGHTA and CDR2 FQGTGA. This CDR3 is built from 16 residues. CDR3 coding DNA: TGTGCCAGCAGCAATGACAGGGGACGGTCCCAAGAGACCCAGTACTTC. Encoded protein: CASSNDRGRSQETQYF.

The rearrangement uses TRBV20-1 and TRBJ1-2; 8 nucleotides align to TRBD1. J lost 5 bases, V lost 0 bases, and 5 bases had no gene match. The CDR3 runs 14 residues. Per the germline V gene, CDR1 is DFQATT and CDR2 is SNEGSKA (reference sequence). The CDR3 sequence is CSARDTGGGYGYTF. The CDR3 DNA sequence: TGCAGTGCTAGAGATACAGGGGGTGGGTATGGCTACACCTTC.

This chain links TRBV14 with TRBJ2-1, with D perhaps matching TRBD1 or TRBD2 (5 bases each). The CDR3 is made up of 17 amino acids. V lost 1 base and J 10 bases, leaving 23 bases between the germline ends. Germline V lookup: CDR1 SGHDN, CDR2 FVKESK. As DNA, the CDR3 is TGTGCCAGCAGCCAAGGTCGGGGCCCGGGACCCGCAGGGGAGCAGTTCTTC. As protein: CASSQGRGPGPAGEQFF.

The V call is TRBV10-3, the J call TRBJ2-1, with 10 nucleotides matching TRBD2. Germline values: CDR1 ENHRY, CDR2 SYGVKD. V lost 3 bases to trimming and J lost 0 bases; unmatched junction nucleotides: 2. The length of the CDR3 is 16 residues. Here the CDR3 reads CAISDLAGASYNEQFF. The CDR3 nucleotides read TGTGCCATCAGTGACCTAGCGGGGGCCTCCTACAATGAGCAGTTCTTC.

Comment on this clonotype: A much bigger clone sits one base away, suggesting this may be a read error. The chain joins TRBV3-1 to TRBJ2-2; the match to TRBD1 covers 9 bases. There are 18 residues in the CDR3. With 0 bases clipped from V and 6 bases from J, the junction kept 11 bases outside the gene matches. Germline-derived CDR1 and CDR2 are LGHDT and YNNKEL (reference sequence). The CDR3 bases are TGTGCCAGCAGCCAAGAGGGGCGTTGGGACAGGGCAGCCGGGGAGCTGTTTTTT. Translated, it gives CASSQEGRWDRAAGELFF. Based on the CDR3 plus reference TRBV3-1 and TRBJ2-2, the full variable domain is DTAVSQTPKYLVTQMGNDKSIKCEQNLGHDTMYWYKQDSKKFLKIMFSYNNKELIINETVPNRFSPKSPDKAHLNLHINSLELGDSAVYFCASSQEGRWDRAAGELFFGEGSRLTVL.

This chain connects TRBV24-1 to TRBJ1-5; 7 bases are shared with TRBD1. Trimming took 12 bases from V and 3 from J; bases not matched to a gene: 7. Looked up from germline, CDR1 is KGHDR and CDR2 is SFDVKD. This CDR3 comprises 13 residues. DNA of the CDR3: TGTGCCTTATCCGGGACAGACAATCAGCCCCAGCATTTT. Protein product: CALSGTDNQPQHF.